Ten or more counts support the clone carrying this T cell receptor (beta chain). Its target is not known. Lactation, pregnancy, other autoimmune disease or uncontrolled infection excluded patients. Template material for amplifying TCR beta CDR3 regions consisted of RNA transcripts. The TCR CDR3 was amplified in a first-round RT-PCR using the HTBI primer set. TCRdb re-analysed the multiplex PCR reads in MiXCR, keeping a single row per CDR3 protein. The sample lists under 550,000 distinct CDR3 sequences, approximately 15% occurring once. The CDR3 totals 14 residues. In germline, CDR1 is SNHLY, CDR2 FYNNEI. V lost 7 bases, J lost 2 bases, and 3 bases stayed unmatched. This sample stems from a study of T cells in Graves' hyperthyroidism and ophthalmopathy. On the study more broadly: Peripheral blood was drawn at first diagnosis, prior to all treatment.

Study outcomes and limitations: Separating ophthalmopathy from stable hyperthyroidism was achieved by a 13 V-J model. The model forecast ophthalmopathy, anticipating it by a median approximately 6 months before onset.

Sequenced: blood. The clonotype was recovered from a woman under 30 with Graves' hyperthyroidism. The V gene is TRBV2, the J gene TRBJ2-3, with 10 nucleotides matching TRBD1. Here the CDR3 DNA reads TGTGCCAGCATCAGACAGGGGGCCACAGATACGCAGTATTTT. Translating gives CASIRQGATDTQYF.